The rows below give T cell receptor beta chains drawn from one sample of a study of CD8 T cells in ankylosing spondylitis. In TCRdb, the 5' RACE reads were re-called with MiXCR into one record per CDR3 protein. Among about 450,000 distinct CDR3 sequences listed, 20% to 30% were seen once. Sequencing was carried out using blood, either unsorted or a sorted T cell fraction (not recorded which). These receptors originate from a male donor with ankylosing spondylitis. The CDR3 runs from the conserved cysteine through the conserved F or W. Size is stated for part of the rows, as once, few or many counts, or as a class when the clone is expanded.

once	TRBV20-1	TRBJ2-1	CSTAGTSGRALGNEQFF
few	TRBV20-1	TRBJ2-5	CSASAGLANQETQYF
NA	TRBV5-1	TRBJ2-5	CASSPGAIGGQETQYF
NA	TRBV12-3/TRBV12-4	TRBJ2-1	CASSLGEDREQFF
NA	TRBV7-2	TRBJ1-2	CASSFRIRDGYTF
NA	TRBV25-1	TRBJ2-1	CASSEYRGGGRSNEQFF
NA	TRBV6-1	TRBJ2-1	CASSERVEQFF
few	TRBV24-1	TRBJ2-2	CATRRLAGLRNTGELFF
few	TRBV20-1	TRBJ1-1	CSARAPNTEAFF
many	TRBV3-1	TRBJ1-1	CASSPLVNTEAFF
NA	TRBV5-1	TRBJ2-5	CASSLLPTTGRGQETQYF
NA	TRBV27	TRBJ1-1	CASTPISGYTEAFF
NA	TRBV5-6	TRBJ2-3	CASRPLAGVTQYF
many	TRBV7-9	TRBJ2-3	CASSSSGGDTQYF
NA	TRBV20-1	TRBJ2-1	CSARDRGWRNEQFF
few	TRBV11-2	TRBJ2-2	CASSLDQWLAVTGELFF
NA	TRBV11-1	TRBJ2-1	CASSTSGKAYNEQFF
NA	TRBV7-9	TRBJ1-5	CASSQDFQPQHF
NA	TRBV10-3	TRBJ2-1	CAISGGLGWGRNEQFF
many	TRBV15	TRBJ2-3	CATSRGRAGGADTQYF
few	TRBV5-6	TRBJ2-1	CASSLGAGTADNEQFF
NA	TRBV29-1	TRBJ2-7	CSVEVGTQDEQYF
few	TRBV11-2	TRBJ2-7	CASSLGYPGQGLDYEQYF
NA	TRBV20-1	TRBJ2-3	CSARSSGRTDTQYF
NA	TRBV24-1	TRBJ2-1	CAAEADNEQFF